The 21 T cell receptor beta chains below come from one sample, sequenced in a study of blood T cell repertoires in COVID-19. The data were produced by immunoSEQ multiplex PCR, yet TCRdb's version contains in-frame clones alone and is incomplete. The top ten hold about 5.7% of the sample, which has some 200,000 clones, around 83% seen once. Sequencing used peripheral blood. The receptors come from a woman aged 35 to 49 with acute or convalescent COVID-19.

The gene calls are TRBV7-6 and TRBJ1-5; D is unresolved. The CDR3 contains 15 residues. Germline CDR1 SGHVS, CDR2 FNYEAQ. V was clipped by 5 bases and J by 1 base, with 12 bases between them. The DNA of the CDR3 is TGTGCCAGCAGCGCCGTGGAGGGAAGCAATCAGCCCCAGCATTTT. Amino acids: CASSAVEGSNQPQHF.

The chain recombines TRBV18 with TRBJ1-4; tentatively, D is TRBD1 (5 bases). Germline loops: CDR1 KGHSH, CDR2 LQKENI. The CDR3 spans 18 residues. Trimming stripped 4 bases from V and 0 bases from J, with 18 bases between. DNA of the CDR3: TGTGCCAGCTCACGCTCTGTTACGGGGGAAGCAACTAATGAAAAACTGTTTTTT. Amino acid sequence: CASSRSVTGEATNEKLFF.

The V and J genes are TRBV28 and TRBJ2-7, with TRBD1 identical over 7 bases. Trimming removed 2 bases from V and 6 bases from J; junction bases left unmatched: 10. This CDR3 is built from 15 residues. The germline gives CDR1 MDHEN, CDR2 SYDVKM. The CDR3 protein is CASSLVGKGASEQYF. The CDR3 DNA reads TGTGCCAGCAGTTTAGTAGGGAAGGGGGCGAGCGAGCAGTACTTC.

The sample holds a few counts of this clone. V gene TRBV15 combines with J gene TRBJ2-5, with a tentative D call TRBD2 (5 bases). This CDR3 region has 17 residues. V was cut by 0 bases and J by 1 base, with 15 bases left in between. CDR1 and CDR2 from the germline V gene are LNHNV and YYDKDF (reference sequence). The CDR3 DNA sequence: TGTGCCACCAGCAGAGATGGGAGCTCAGCCCCCCAAGAGACCCAGTACTTC. It specifies CATSRDGSSAPQETQYF.

This chain links TRBV18 with TRBJ2-1; D is perhaps TRBD2 (6 bases). This CDR3 is 13 amino acids long. Germline-derived CDR1 and CDR2 are KGHSH and LQKENI. Between the trimmed V and J ends, which lost 2 bases and 4 bases, there was a span of 6 bases. The CDR3 loop reads CASSPGTYNEQFF. The CDR3 DNA reads as TGTGCCAGCTCACCAGGGACTTACAATGAGCAGTTCTTC.

The table lists this clone with a few counts. This chain joins TRBV10-2 and TRBJ2-3, with no clear D. Germline CDR1 WSHSY, CDR2 SAAADI. The CDR3 is made up of 13 amino acids. With 5 bases removed from V and 4 bases from J, the gap between germline ends came to 10 bases. The CDR3 nucleotides are TGCGCCAGCAGTTTAAATCAGGCAGATACGCAGTATTTT. Its translation: CASSLNQADTQYF.

This clone was seen once. The V gene is TRBV7-2, the J gene TRBJ2-1; TRBD2 agrees at 13 bases. Germline trimming cut 8 bases from V and 4 bases from J; bases unmatched to any gene: 5. Germline CDR1 is SGHTA and CDR2 is FQGNSA. The CDR3 consists of 15 residues. In nucleotides, the CDR3 is TGTGCCAGCGCCGGGACTAGCGGGGTGTACAATGAGCAGTTCTTC. It translates to CASAGTSGVYNEQFF. The complete variable domain, with remaining parts taken from reference TRBV7-2 and TRBJ2-1, reads GAGVSQSPSNKVTEKGKDVELRCDPISGHTALYWYRQSLGQGLEFLIYFQGNSAPDKSGLPSDRFSAERTGGSVSTLTIQRTQQEDSAVYLCASAGTSGVYNEQFFGPGTRLTVL.

V is TRBV19 and J is TRBJ1-6; D is possibly TRBD1 (6 bases). The CDR3 runs 14 residues. Germline CDR1 LNHDA, CDR2 SQIVND (reference sequence). With 5 bases removed from V and 8 bases from J, the gap between germline ends came to 13 bases. The DNA for the CDR3 is TGTGCCAGTAGTCCCAGGGGAGAGGATTCACCCCTCCACTTT. Its translation: CASSPRGEDSPLHF. Supplemented by reference TRBV19 and TRBJ1-6, the full variable domain reads DGGITQSPKYLFRKEGQNVTLSCEQNLNHDAMYWYRQDPGQGLRLIYYSQIVNDFQKGDIAEGYSVSREKKESFPLTVTSAQKNPTAFYLCASSPRGEDSPLHFGNGTRLTVT.

The chain couples TRBV7-2 to TRBJ2-1; D not certain. The CDR3 is made up of 11 amino acids. Germline lookup yields CDR1 SGHTA and CDR2 FQGNSA. Trimming took off 2 bases at V and 10 bases at J, with 6 bases between the two ends. This chain's CDR3 is CASSLRGEQFF. Written as DNA, the CDR3 is TGTGCCAGCAGCTTACGCGGCGAGCAGTTCTTC.

The chain recombines TRBV7-9 with TRBJ2-1; a weak D match, TRBD1 (5 bases). The CDR3 has 15 amino acids. The germline CDR1 and CDR2 sequences are SEHNR and FQNEAQ (reference sequence). The V gene lost 5 bases and the J gene lost 0 bases, with 11 bases spanning the gap. CDR3 in DNA: TGTGCCAGCAGCGCTCCAGGGAACTCCTACAATGAGCAGTTCTTC. Translation gives CASSAPGNSYNEQFF.

Here the CDR3 reads CASSYIRQADIQYF. The CDR3 DNA reads as TGTGCCAGCAGTTACATTCGACAGGCTGACATTCAGTACTTC. The J gene is TRBJ2-4, the V gene TRBV6-2 or TRBV6-3, with a possible D match to TRBD1 (6 bases). Trimming left V 2 bases short and J 8 bases short, with 13 bases between. Germline V gene data show CDR1 as MNHEY and CDR2 as SVGEGT. The CDR3 has 14 amino acids.

This chain connects TRBV6-2 or TRBV6-3 to TRBJ2-4; D possibly corresponds to TRBD1 (6 bases). Germline V gives CDR1 MNHEY, CDR2 SVGEGT. The CDR3 has 13 amino acids. V was pared by 4 bases and J by 6 bases, with 10 bases between. Here the CDR3 DNA reads TGTGCCAGCAGTTCCCAGGGGTCAAACATTCAGTACTTC. Its translation is CASSSQGSNIQYF.

This sequence joins TRBV4-1 and TRBJ2-5; D possibly corresponds to TRBD2 (7 bases). V was cut by 1 base and J by 4 bases, with 16 bases left in between. The CDR3 is 16 residues long. CDR1 is MGHRA and CDR2 is YSYEKL in the germline V gene. This CDR3 reads CASSQVKGGQRETQYF. As DNA, the CDR3 is TGCGCCAGCAGCCAAGTGAAGGGGGGGCAACGAGAGACCCAGTACTTC.

This clone was counted once. The chain uses TRBV3-1 (or the pseudogene TRBV3-2) and TRBJ1-6; 10 bases align to TRBD1. CDR1 LGHDT and CDR2 YNNKEL come from the germline V gene (reference sequence). V trimming: 4 bases; J trimming: 3 bases; junction bases outside the gene matches: 6. The CDR3 runs to 17 residues. Here the CDR3 DNA reads TGTGCCAGCAGCCCCCGACAGGGGGCCAGCTATAATTCACCCCTCCACTTT. This gives the protein CASSPRQGASYNSPLHF.

The chain combines TRBV28 with TRBJ1-2, with D tentatively TRBD1 (6 bases). Per the germline V gene, CDR1 is MDHEN and CDR2 is SYDVKM. The V end lost 2 bases, the J end lost 8 bases, and 15 bases lay between the germline ends. The CDR3 consists of 14 residues. CDR3: CASSLRGTAQGYTF. The CDR3 DNA follows: TGTGCCAGCAGTTTAAGGGGGACGGCACAGGGCTACACCTTC.

This chain uses TRBV11-3 with TRBJ2-7; D perhaps matches TRBD2 (5 bases). Germline V CDR1 and CDR2: SGHNT, YENEEA. The CDR3 is 13 amino acids. V lost 5 bases and J lost 8, with 16 bases in between. CDR3 coding DNA: TGTGCCAGCAGCCACGGCCACGGGGAGCAGCAGTACTTC. As protein: CASSHGHGEQQYF.

The rearrangement joins TRBV20-1 to TRBJ2-3; 9 nucleotides agree with TRBD1. The ends lost 3 bases at V and 2 bases at J; junction bases unmatched: 3. Germline V CDR1 and CDR2: DFQATT, SNEGSKA (reference sequence). The CDR3 is made up of 14 amino acids. The CDR3 sequence is CSASRDRATDTQYF. In DNA form, the CDR3 reads TGCAGTGCTAGTAGGGACAGGGCCACAGATACGCAGTATTTT.

This clone was observed a handful of times. The rearrangement links TRBV7-8 to TRBJ1-3; no clear D. The CDR3 spans 16 residues. V shed 2 bases and J shed 2 bases, with 13 bases lying between them. The germline V gene has CDR1 SGHVS and CDR2 FQNEAQ. The CDR3 here is CASSLLRSFPGNTIYF. For the CDR3, the DNA is TGTGCCAGCAGCTTACTTAGGAGTTTTCCTGGAAACACCATATATTTT.

Remarks on this clone: Sequence at one end of the junction differs from germline and may be a read error. CDR3 nucleotide sequence: TGTGCCACCAGCAGAGACGCGCGGGGGGGTATCATCTTC. It is translated as CATSRDARGGIIF. The rearrangement uses TRBV15 and TRBJ2-7, with 9 bases lining up with TRBD2. Germline V CDR1 and CDR2: LNHNV, YYDKDF (reference sequence). This CDR3 contains 13 residues.

J is TRBJ1-6 and V is TRBV9; TRBD1 is a possible D gene (5 bases). V was cut by 4 bases and J by 10 bases, with 15 bases left in between. Germline V gene lookup returns CDR1 SGDLS and CDR2 YYNGEE. The CDR3 is 14 amino acids. This CDR3 is CASSLGGIGSPLHF. The CDR3 region has the DNA TGTGCCAGCAGCCTCGGGGGAATCGGATCACCCCTCCACTTT.

The chain uses TRBV10-2 and TRBJ1-4; TRBD1 might be the D (5 bases). Trimming removed 3 bases at V and 1 base at J, with 9 bases between. Germline V CDR1 and CDR2: WSHSY, SAAADI. There are 15 residues in the CDR3. The CDR3 DNA sequence: TGCGCCAGCAGTGACATCCAGGGAACTAATGAAAAACTGTTTTTT. It encodes CASSDIQGTNEKLFF.